The 8 T cell receptor beta chains below were found in one sample sequenced in a study of blood T cell repertoires in COVID-19. Generated by immunoSEQ multiplex PCR, the TCRdb table keeps only in-frame clones and is missing some. The table includes about 200,000 clones, about 85% detected once. Sequencing was done on a sample of peripheral blood. Receptors originate from a woman older than 75 with acute or convalescent COVID-19.

This chain joins TRBV6-5 and TRBJ1-6, with D hard to call. The CDR3 runs 15 residues. The germline gives CDR1 MNHEY, CDR2 SVGAGI. Trimming left V 0 bases short and J 7 bases short, with 10 bases between. The CDR3 DNA reads TGTGCCAGCAGTTACTCACGGGTTGGCAATTCACCCCTCCACTTT. Translated: CASSYSRVGNSPLHF.

The rearrangement joins TRBV5-6 to TRBJ2-7; D call uncertain. Germline V gene data show CDR1 as SGHDT and CDR2 as YYEEEE. Trimming removed 1 base at V and 4 bases at J, with 12 bases between. This CDR3 is built from 14 residues. CDR3 sequence reads: CASSLIWQEYEQYF. The CDR3 DNA reads as TGTGCCAGCAGCTTGATTTGGCAGGAATACGAGCAGTACTTC.

In this sample, this clone turned up a few times. Distinct nucleotide sequences in the sample also encode this CDR3. This chain links TRBV19 with TRBJ1-5; maybe TRBD1 (6 bases). Germline assignment: CDR1 LNHDA and CDR2 SQIVND (reference sequence). The CDR3 has 14 residues. V dropped 5 bases and J dropped 1 base, with 9 bases sitting between them. The CDR3 loop reads CASSLTGSNQPQHF. Written as DNA, the CDR3 is TGTGCCAGTAGTCTGACAGGAAGCAATCAGCCCCAGCATTTT.

The rearrangement joins TRBV7-8 to TRBJ1-6, with TRBD1 matching over 7 bases. The CDR3 sequence is 13 residues long. V lost 1 base and J lost 10; bases outside the gene matches: 1. CDR1 and CDR2 from the germline V gene are SGHVS and FQNEAQ. DNA for the CDR3: TGTGCCAGCAGCTTAGGCAGGGGGTCACCCCTCCACTTT. Amino acid sequence: CASSLGRGSPLHF.

The gene calls are TRBV2 and TRBJ2-7; no clear D gene. The CDR3 is made up of 11 amino acids. The germline V and J ends were trimmed by 3 bases and 3 bases, with 3 bases remaining between them. Germline assignment: CDR1 SNHLY and CDR2 FYNNEI. Here the CDR3 reads CASSDGYEQYF. CDR3 sequence (DNA): TGTGCCAGCAGTGACGGCTACGAGCAGTACTTC.

In its sample, this clone was seen once. J is TRBJ2-7 and V is TRBV11-2; 12 nucleotides match TRBD2. The CDR3 contains 16 residues. Trimming removed 3 bases from V and 5 bases from J; junction bases left unmatched: 8. Germline assignment: CDR1 SGHAT and CDR2 FQNNGV. CDR3 sequence: CASSFPSGRAANEQYF. CDR3 DNA: TGTGCCAGCAGCTTTCCTAGCGGGAGGGCCGCGAACGAGCAGTACTTC.

With regard to this clone: The sample carries other DNA sequences with the same CDR3. The genes are TRBV7-2 and TRBJ1-1; no firm D call. The CDR3 runs 15 residues. Per germline, CDR1 SGHTA and CDR2 FQGNSA. V lost 5 bases and J 1 base, leaving 14 bases between the germline ends. CDR3 sequence reads: CASSPWTGRNTEAFF. CDR3 sequence (DNA): TGTGCCAGCAGCCCCTGGACGGGAAGGAACACTGAAGCTTTCTTT. The full variable domain, rest sourced from reference TRBV7-2 and TRBJ1-1, is GAGVSQSPSNKVTEKGKDVELRCDPISGHTALYWYRQSLGQGLEFLIYFQGNSAPDKSGLPSDRFSAERTGGSVSTLTIQRTQQEDSAVYLCASSPWTGRNTEAFFGQGTRLTVV.

This clone showed up just a few times. The chain links TRBV3-1 (or the pseudogene TRBV3-2) to TRBJ1-3, with TRBD1 matching over 7 bases. Germline values: CDR1 LGHDT, CDR2 YNNKEL (reference sequence). The CDR3 is 15 residues long. The ends lost 3 bases at V and 0 bases at J; junction bases unmatched: 2. The CDR3 is CASSHWTGSGNTIYF. The CDR3 region has the DNA TGTGCCAGCAGCCATTGGACAGGCTCTGGAAACACCATATATTTT.